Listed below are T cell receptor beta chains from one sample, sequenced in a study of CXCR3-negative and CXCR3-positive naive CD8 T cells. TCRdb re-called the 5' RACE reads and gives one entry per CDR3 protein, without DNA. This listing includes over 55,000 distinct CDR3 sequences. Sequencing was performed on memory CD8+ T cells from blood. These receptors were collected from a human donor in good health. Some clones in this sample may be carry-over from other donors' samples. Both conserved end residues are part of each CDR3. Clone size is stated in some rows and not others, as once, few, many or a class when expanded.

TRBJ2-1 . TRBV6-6 CASSSGTSGYNEQFF
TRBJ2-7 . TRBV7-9 CASSLVQGSHEQYF
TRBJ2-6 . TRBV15 CATSRVQGGANVLTF
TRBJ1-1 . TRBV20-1 CSARVPGKNTEAFF
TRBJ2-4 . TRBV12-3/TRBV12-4 CASSPSGGAVIDIQYF
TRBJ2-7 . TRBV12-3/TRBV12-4 CASSLVTSYEQYF
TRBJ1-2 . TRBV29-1 CSVVSMSYGYTF
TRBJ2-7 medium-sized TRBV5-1 CASSLDATAEQYF
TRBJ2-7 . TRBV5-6 CAMLLGDSSYEQYF
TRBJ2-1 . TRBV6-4 CASSSGTGGHGEQFF
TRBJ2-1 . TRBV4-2 CASSQDSPGSSYNEQFF